The clone carrying this T cell receptor (beta chain) was seen a few times. Its antigen is not known. Until they underwent thyroid surgery, no patient had received any treatment. These data are taken from a study of metastatic and nonmetastatic thyroid tumors. Study at large: Repertoires were compared across blood and tumor or nodule tissue from malignant and benign thyroid patients. Overall study results and limits: Compared with benign nodules, malignant thyroid tumors were reported to have significantly higher TCR beta diversity in both blood and tumor.

TCRdb re-called the PCR reads through MiXCR. The sample contains around 10,000 clones, 10% to 15% of which appear only once. The CDR3 consists of 12 residues. Germline CDR1 is SEHNR and CDR2 is FQNEAQ (reference sequence). Between the trimmed V and J ends, which lost 5 bases and 10 bases, there was a span of 15 bases. Input material: blood. J is TRBJ2-7 and V is TRBV7-9; D might be TRBD2 (6 bases). This receptor was identified in a female donor with papillary thyroid cancer or a benign thyroid nodule (not recorded which). Some clones in this sample may be carry-over from other donors' samples. The CDR3 reads CASSQDGTYQYF. CDR3 nucleotide sequence: TGTGCCAGCAGCCAGGATGGGACTTACCAGTACTTC.